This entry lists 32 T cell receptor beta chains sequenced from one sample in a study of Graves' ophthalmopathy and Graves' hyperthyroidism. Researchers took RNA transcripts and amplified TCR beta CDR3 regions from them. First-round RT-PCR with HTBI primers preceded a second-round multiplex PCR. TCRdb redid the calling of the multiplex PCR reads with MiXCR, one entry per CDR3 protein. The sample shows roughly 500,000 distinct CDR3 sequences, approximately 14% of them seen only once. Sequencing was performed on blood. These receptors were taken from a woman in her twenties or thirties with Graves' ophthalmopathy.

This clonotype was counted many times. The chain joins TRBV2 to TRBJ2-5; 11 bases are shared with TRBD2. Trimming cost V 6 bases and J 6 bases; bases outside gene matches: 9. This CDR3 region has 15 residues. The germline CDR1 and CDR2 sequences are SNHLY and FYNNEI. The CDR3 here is CASRKLAGGEKTQYF. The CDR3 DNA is TGTGCCAGCAGGAAGCTAGCGGGAGGTGAAAAGACCCAGTACTTC.

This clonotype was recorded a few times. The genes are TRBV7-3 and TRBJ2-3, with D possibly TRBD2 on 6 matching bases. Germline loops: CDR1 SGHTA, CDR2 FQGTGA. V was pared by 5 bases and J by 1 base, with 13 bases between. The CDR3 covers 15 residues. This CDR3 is CASSPSGLRTDTQYF. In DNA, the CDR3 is TGTGCCAGCAGCCCTTCGGGACTTCGCACAGATACGCAGTATTTT.

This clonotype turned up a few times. This CDR3 is CASSSKPGQGDQPQHF. As DNA, the CDR3 is TGTGCCAGCAGCTCAAAACCGGGACAGGGAGATCAGCCCCAGCATTTT. V gene TRBV7-8 combines with J gene TRBJ1-5; 9 positions agree with TRBD1. V shed 4 bases, J shed 5 bases, and the junction held 9 bases outside the gene matches. Germline lookup yields CDR1 SGHVS and CDR2 FQNEAQ. This CDR3 has 16 amino acids.

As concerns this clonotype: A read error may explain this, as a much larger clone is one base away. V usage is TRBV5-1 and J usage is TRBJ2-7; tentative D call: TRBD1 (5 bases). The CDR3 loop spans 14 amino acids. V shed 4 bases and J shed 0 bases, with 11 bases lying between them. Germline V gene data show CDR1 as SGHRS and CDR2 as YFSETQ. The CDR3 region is CASSQMTASYEQYF. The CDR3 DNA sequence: TGCGCCAGCAGCCAAATGACAGCCTCCTACGAGCAGTACTTC.

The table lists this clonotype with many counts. The CDR3 region has the DNA TGTGCCAGCACTCCCGACAGGGGAGGTCAGCCCCAGCATTTT. This translates into CASTPDRGGQPQHF. J is TRBJ1-5 and V is TRBV6-1; 8 positions match TRBD1. Per the germline V gene, CDR1 is MNHNS and CDR2 is SASEGT. V shed 7 bases, J shed 6 bases, and the junction held 8 bases outside the gene matches. The CDR3 contains 14 residues.

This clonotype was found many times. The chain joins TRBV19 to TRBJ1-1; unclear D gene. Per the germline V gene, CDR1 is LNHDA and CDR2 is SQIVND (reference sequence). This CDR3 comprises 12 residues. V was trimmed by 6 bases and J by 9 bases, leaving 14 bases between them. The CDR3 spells CASRTTAMQAFF. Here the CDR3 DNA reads TGTGCCAGTAGGACCACAGCCATGCAAGCTTTCTTT.

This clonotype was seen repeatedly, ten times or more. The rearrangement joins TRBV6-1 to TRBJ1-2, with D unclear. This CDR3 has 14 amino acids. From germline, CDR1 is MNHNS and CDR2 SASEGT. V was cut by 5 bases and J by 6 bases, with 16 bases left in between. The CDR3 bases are TGTGCCAGCAGTAGCCGGGCTCCGGGGAATGGCTACACCTTC. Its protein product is CASSSRAPGNGYTF.

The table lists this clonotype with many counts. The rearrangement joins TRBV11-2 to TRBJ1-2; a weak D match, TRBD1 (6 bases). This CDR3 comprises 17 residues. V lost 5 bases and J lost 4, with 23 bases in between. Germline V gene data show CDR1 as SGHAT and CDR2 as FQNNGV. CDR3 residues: CASSPTRGRGLRYGYTF. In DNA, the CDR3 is TGTGCCAGCAGCCCTACCCGGGGGCGGGGACTTCGCTATGGCTACACCTTC.

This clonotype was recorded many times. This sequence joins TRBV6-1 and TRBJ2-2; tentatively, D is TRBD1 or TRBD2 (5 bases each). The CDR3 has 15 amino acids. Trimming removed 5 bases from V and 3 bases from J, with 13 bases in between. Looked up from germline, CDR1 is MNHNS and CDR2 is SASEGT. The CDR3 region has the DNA TGTGCCAGCAGTATCCGGGACCCAGACACCGGGGAGCTGTTTTTT. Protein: CASSIRDPDTGELFF.

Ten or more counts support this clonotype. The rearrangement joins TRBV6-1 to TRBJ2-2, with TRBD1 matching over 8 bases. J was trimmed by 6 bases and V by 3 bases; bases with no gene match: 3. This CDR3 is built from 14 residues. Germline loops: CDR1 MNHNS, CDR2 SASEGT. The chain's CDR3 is CASSETGEAGELFF. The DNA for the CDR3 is TGTGCCAGCAGTGAGACAGGGGAGGCCGGGGAGCTGTTTTTT.

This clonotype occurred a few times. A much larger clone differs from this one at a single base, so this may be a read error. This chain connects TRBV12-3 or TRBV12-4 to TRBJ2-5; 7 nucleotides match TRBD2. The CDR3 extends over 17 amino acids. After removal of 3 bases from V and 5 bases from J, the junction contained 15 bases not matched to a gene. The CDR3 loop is CASSFPFSGEARETQYF. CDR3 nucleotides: TGTGCCAGCAGTTTCCCCTTCAGCGGGGAGGCCCGCGAGACCCAGTACTTC.

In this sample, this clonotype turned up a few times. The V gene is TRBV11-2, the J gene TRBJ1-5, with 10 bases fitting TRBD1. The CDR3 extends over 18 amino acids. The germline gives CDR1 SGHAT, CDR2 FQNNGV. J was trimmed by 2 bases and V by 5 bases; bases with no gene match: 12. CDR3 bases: TGTGCCAGCAGCGAAAAAACCGGGACAGGGGCCGGCAATCAGCCCCAGCATTTT. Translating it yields CASSEKTGTGAGNQPQHF.

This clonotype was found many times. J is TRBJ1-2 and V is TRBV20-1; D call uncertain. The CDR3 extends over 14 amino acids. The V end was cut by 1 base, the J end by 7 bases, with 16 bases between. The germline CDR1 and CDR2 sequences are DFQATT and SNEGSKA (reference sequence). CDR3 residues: CSARVRLGDFGYTF. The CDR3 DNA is TGCAGTGCTAGAGTTCGACTCGGAGACTTTGGCTACACCTTC.

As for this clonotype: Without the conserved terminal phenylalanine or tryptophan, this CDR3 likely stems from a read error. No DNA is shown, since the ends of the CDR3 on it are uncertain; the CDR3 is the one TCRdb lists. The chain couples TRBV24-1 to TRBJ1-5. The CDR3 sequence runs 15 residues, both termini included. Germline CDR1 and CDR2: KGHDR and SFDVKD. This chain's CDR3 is CATSDSERGNQPQRL.

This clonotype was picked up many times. CDR3 sequence: CASSLGVTPGQETQYF. The DNA of the CDR3 is TGTGCCAGCAGCTTAGGCGTGACCCCGGGCCAAGAGACCCAGTACTTC. The chain links TRBV13 to TRBJ2-5, with unresolved D. The CDR3 runs to 16 residues. Trimming shortened V by 0 bases and J by 1 base, and 12 bases separated the two germline ends. CDR1 PRHDT and CDR2 FYEKMQ come from the germline V gene (reference sequence).

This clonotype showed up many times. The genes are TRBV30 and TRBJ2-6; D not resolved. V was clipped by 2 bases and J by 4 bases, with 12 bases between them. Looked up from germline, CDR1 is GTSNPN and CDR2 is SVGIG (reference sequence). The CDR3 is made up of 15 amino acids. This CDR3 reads CAWSFPGGGANVLTF. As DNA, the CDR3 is TGTGCCTGGAGTTTCCCCGGTGGGGGGGCCAACGTCCTGACTTTC. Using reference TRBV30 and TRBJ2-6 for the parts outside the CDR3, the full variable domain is SQTIHQWPATLVQPVGSPLSLECTVEGTSNPNLYWYRQAAGRGLQLLFYSVGIGQISSEVPQNLSASRPQDRQFILSSKKLLLSDSGFYLCAWSFPGGGANVLTFGAGSRLTVL.

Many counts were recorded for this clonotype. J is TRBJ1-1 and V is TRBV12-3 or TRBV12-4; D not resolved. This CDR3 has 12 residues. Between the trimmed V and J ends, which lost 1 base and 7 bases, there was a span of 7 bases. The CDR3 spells CASSLGSGEAFF. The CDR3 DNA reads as TGTGCCAGCAGTTTAGGGTCAGGTGAAGCTTTCTTT.

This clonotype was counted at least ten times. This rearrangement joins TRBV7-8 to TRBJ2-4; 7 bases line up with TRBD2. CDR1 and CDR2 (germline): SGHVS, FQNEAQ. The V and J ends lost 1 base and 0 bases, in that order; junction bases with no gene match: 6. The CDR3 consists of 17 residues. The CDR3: CASSLDGGRLAKNIQYF. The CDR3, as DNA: TGTGCCAGCAGCTTAGACGGGGGGAGACTAGCCAAAAACATTCAGTACTTC. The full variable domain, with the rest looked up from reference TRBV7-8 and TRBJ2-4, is GAGVSQSPRYKVAKRGQDVALRCDPISGHVSLFWYQQALGQGPEFLTYFQNEAQLDKSGLPSDRFFAERPEGSVSTLKIQRTQQEDSAVYLCASSLDGGRLAKNIQYFGAGTRLSVL.

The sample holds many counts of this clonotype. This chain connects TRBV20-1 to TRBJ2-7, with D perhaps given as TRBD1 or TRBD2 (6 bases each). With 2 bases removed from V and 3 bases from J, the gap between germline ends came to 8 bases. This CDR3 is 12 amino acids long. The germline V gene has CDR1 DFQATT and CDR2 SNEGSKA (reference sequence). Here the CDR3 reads CSARRGDYEQYF. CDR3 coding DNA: TGCAGTGCTAGAAGGGGGGACTACGAGCAGTACTTC.

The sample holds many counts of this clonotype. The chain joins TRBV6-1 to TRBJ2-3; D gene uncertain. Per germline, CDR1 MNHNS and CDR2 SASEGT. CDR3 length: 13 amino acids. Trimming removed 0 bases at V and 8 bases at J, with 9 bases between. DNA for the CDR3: TGTGCCAGCAGTGAAGCGCGTAGAGGTACGCAGTATTTT. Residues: CASSEARRGTQYF.

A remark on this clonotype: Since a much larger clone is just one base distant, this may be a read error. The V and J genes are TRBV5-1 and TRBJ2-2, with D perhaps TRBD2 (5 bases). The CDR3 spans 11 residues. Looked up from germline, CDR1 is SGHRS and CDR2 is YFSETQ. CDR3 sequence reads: CASSSIGELLF. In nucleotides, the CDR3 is TGCGCCAGCAGTTCGATCGGGGAGCTGTTGTTT.

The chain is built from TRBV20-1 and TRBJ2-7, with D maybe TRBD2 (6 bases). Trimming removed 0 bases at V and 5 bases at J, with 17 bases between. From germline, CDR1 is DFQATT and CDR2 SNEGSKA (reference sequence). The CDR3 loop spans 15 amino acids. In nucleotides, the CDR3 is TGCAGTGCTAGAGATCTGGGCGGGAAAGTCCACGAGCAGTACTTC. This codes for CSARDLGGKVHEQYF.

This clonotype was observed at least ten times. CDR3 coding DNA: TGCGCCAGCAGCCAGCAACAGGGAGAGGCCTACGAGCAGTACTTC. Protein sequence: CASSQQQGEAYEQYF. This sequence joins TRBV4-1 and TRBJ2-7, with D tentatively TRBD1 (6 bases). The V gene lost 3 bases and the J gene lost 2 bases, with 14 bases spanning the gap. This CDR3 spans 15 amino acids. Germline-derived CDR1 and CDR2 are MGHRA and YSYEKL.

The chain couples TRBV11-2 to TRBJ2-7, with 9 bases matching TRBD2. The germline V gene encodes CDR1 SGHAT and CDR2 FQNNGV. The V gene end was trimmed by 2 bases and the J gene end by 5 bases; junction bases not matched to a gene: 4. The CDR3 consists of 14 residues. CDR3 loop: CASSLSGGPDEQYF. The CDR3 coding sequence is TGTGCCAGCAGCTTAAGCGGGGGGCCCGACGAGCAGTACTTC.

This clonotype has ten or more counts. The CDR3 loop is CSVEVGQDASYEQYF. CDR3 sequence (DNA): TGCAGCGTTGAAGTCGGCCAGGATGCATCCTACGAGCAGTACTTC. The chain joins TRBV29-1 to TRBJ2-7, with unresolved D. V dropped 1 base and J dropped 1 base, with 14 bases sitting between them. The CDR3 runs 15 residues. CDR1 and CDR2 (germline): SQVTM, ANQGSEA.

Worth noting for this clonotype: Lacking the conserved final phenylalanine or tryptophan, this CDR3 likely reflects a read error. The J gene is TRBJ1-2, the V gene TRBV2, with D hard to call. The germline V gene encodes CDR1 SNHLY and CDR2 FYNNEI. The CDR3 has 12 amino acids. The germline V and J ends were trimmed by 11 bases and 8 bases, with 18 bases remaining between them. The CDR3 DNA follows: TGTGCCTGCAACCGGGATACGAGGGGCTACACCGTC. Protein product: CACNRDTRGYTV.

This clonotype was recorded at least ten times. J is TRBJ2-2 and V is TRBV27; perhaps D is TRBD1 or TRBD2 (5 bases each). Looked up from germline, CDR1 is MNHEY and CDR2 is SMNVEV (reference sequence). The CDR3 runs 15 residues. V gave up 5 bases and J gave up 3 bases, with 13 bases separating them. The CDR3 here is CASSKAGRDTGELFF. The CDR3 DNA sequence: TGTGCCAGCAGTAAAGCAGGGAGAGACACCGGGGAGCTGTTTTTT.

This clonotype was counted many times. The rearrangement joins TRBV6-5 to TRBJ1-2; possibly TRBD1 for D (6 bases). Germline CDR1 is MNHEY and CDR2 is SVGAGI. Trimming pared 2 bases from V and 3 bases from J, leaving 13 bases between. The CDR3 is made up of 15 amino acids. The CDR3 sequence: CASSYRTATDYGYTF. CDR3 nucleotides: TGTGCCAGCAGTTACAGGACAGCCACTGACTATGGCTACACCTTC.

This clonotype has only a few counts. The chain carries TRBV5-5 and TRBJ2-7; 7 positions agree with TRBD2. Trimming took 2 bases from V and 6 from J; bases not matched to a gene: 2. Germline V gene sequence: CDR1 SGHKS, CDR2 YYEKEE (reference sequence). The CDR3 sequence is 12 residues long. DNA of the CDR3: TGTGCCAGCAGCTTCGGGGGGTTCGAGCAGTACTTC. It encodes CASSFGGFEQYF.

CDR3 sequence reads: CASAKGGRGPGELFF. In nucleotides, the CDR3 is TGTGCCAGCGCGAAGGGGGGCAGGGGGCCGGGGGAGCTGTTTTTT. V and J are TRBV12-3 or TRBV12-4 and TRBJ2-2; 8 bases fit TRBD1. With V trimmed by 8 bases and J by 8 bases, 13 bases remained unmatched. The CDR3 totals 15 residues.

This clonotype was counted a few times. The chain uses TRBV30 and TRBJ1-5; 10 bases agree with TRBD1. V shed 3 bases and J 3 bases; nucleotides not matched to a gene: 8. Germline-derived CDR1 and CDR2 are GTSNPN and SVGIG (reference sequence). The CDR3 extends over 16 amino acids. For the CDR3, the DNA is TGTGCCTGGAGCACCCGGGACAGGGGATACAATCAGCCCCAGCATTTT. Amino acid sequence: CAWSTRDRGYNQPQHF.

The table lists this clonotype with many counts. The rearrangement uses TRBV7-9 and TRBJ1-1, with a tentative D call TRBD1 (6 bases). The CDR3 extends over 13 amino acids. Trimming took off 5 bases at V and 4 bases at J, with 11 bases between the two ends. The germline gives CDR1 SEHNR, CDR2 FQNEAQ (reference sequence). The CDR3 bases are TGTGCCAGCAGCCCAGGGGTGGCCACTGAAGCTTTCTTT. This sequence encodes CASSPGVATEAFF.